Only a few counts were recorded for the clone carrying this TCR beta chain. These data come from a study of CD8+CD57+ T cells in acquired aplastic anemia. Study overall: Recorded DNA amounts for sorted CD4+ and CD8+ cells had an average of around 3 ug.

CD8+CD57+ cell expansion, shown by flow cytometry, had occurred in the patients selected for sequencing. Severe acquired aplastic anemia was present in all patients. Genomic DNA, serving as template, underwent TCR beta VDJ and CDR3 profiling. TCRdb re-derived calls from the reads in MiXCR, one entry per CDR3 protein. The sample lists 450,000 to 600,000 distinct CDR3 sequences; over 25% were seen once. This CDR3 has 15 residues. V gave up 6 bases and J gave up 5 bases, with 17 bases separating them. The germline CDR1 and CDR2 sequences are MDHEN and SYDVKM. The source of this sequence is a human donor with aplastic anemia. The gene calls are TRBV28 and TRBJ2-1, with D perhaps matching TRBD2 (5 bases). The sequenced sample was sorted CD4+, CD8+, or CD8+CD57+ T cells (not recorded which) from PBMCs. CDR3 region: CASSPSQRSNNEQFF. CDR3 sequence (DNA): TGTGCCAGCAGCCCTTCCCAGCGGAGTAACAATGAGCAGTTCTTC.